This T cell receptor beta chain was identified in a study of regulatory T cells in long-lasting Graves disease. Background on the study: Graves' disease counted as persistent after over 5 years of antithyroid drugs with positive TSH receptor antibodies. Overall study results and limits: The persistent group shared about 2,600 public clonotypes, more than the 950 to 1,000 shared by new patients. Persistent disease showed a preference for TRBV28, TRBJ1-2 and TRBJ2-5.

Construction of the TCR beta libraries employed iRepertoire HTBI primers in conjunction with Arm-PCR of CDR3 regions. TCRdb processed the multiplex PCR reads anew with MiXCR; each CDR3 protein has one entry. The data contain 360,000 or so distinct CDR3 sequences, around 23% of them singletons. As for this clonotype: What it binds is unknown.

The time point: persistent/refractory GD, antithyroid drugs over 5 years with positive TRAb. RNA isolated from PBMCs was used to make the TCR library. Into tubes containing EDTA, approximately 8.9 milliliters of peripheral blood were drawn. This CDR3 region has 14 residues. Germline-derived CDR1 and CDR2 are SNHLY and FYNNEI. The V gene end was trimmed by 5 bases and the J gene end by 6 bases; junction bases not matched to a gene: 5. This receptor was identified in a woman aged 40 to 49 with Graves disease. The chain joins TRBV2 to TRBJ2-1; 9 bases match TRBD1. This sample comprised peripheral blood mononuclear cells (PBMCs), obtained when the disease was refractory, from a patient treated with antithyroid drugs. Here the CDR3 reads CASSPGQGPNEQFF. In nucleotides, the CDR3 is TGTGCCAGCAGTCCTGGACAGGGGCCCAATGAGCAGTTCTTC.